This T cell receptor beta chain was obtained from a study of blood T cell repertoires in COVID-19. Study as a whole: T cells, B-cell-depleted T cells, or PBMCs supplied cDNA or gDNA.

Produced via immunoSEQ multiplex PCR; TCRdb's table is partial and in-frame only. The sample has 200,000 or so clones, around four fifths seen once. CDR3 length: 14 amino acids. Per germline, CDR1 SGHNT and CDR2 YYREEE (reference sequence). V was clipped by 0 bases and J by 5 bases, with 12 bases between them. The source material was peripheral blood. This chain joins TRBV5-4 and TRBJ2-7; weak D call: TRBD2 (5 bases). The receptor comes from a woman under 40 with acute or convalescent COVID-19. The CDR3 is CASSLGERVHEQYF. CDR3 coding DNA: TGTGCCAGCAGCTTGGGGGAGAGGGTCCACGAGCAGTACTTC.